A few counts support the clone carrying this T cell receptor beta chain. Its antigen is not known. This specimen belongs to a study of T cell responses to AZD1222 COVID-19 vaccine. Notes on the study in general: Clonal diversity may have been underestimated, and the donors were mostly white British, with more females than males. After two AZD1222 doses, spike-specific TCR breadth and depth rose versus day 0. Dominant at 160-218 and 743-854, vaccine-associated CD4 TCRs also spanned spike.

The germline gives CDR1 LNHDA, CDR2 SQIVND (reference sequence). The CDR3 covers 15 residues. The V and J ends lost 3 bases and 4 bases respectively, with 12 bases between them. Some clones are missing from TCRdb's copy, which holds only in-frame ones; the method was immunoSEQ multiplex PCR. The sample holds tens of thousands of clones, 75% to 90% seen once. The specimen comprised peripheral blood, sampled 28 days after the second AZD1222 dose. This chain uses TRBV19 with TRBJ2-2; D is tentatively TRBD1 or TRBD2 (6 bases each). The TCR comes from an adult who received the AZD1222 COVID-19 vaccine. Here the CDR3 DNA reads TGTGCCAGTAGTATGGGGGGCCGGGGCACCGGGGAGCTGTTTTTT. Translated, it gives CASSMGGRGTGELFF.